Listed here are 10 T cell receptor beta chains from one sample, sequenced in a study of human T cells and chemical hapten exposure. TCRdb used MiXCR to reprocess the RACE reads, holding one entry per CDR3 protein. This sample carries under 450,000 distinct CDR3 sequences, more than 4.5% of them seen once, and the ten largest clones take under 2.5%. Time point specified: patch test 1, 2 weeks after DPC sensitization. The treatment is: therapeutic diphenylcyclopropenone sensitization with weekly scalp DPC. Sequencing was performed on whole blood, taken in connection with sensitization to the hapten diphenylcyclopropenone (DPC). Receptor source: a woman in her forties or fifties with alopecia areata. Some clones in this sample may be carry-over from other donors' samples.

At least ten counts were recorded for this clonotype. The rearrangement links TRBV20-1 to TRBJ2-7, with D unclear. Germline assignment: CDR1 DFQATT and CDR2 SNEGSKA (reference sequence). With 2 bases removed from V and 3 bases from J, the gap between germline ends came to 5 bases. This CDR3 is 11 amino acids long. CDR3: CSARLIYEQYF. CDR3 nucleotides: TGCAGTGCTAGACTGATCTACGAGCAGTACTTC.

The table lists this clonotype with many counts. The chain carries TRBV7-3 and TRBJ2-2; D perhaps matches TRBD2 (6 bases). The CDR3 covers 16 residues. Trimming stripped 5 bases from V and 0 bases from J, with 13 bases between. Germline CDR1 reads SGHTA; CDR2 reads FQGTGA. This chain's CDR3 is CASSPRGPTNTGELFF. The DNA of the CDR3 is TGTGCCAGCAGCCCGCGGGGCCCAACGAACACCGGGGAGCTGTTTTTT.

In this sample, this clonotype turned up a few times. V and J are TRBV3-1 and TRBJ2-3, with a possible D match to TRBD1 (5 bases). From germline, CDR1 is LGHDT and CDR2 YNNKEL (reference sequence). The CDR3 length is 15 residues. V was trimmed by 4 bases and J by 7 bases, leaving 18 bases between them. DNA of the CDR3: TGTGCCAGCAGCCCAGCAAGTGGGGCCGAATATACGCAGTATTTT. As protein: CASSPASGAEYTQYF.

This clonotype showed up many times. The chain recombines TRBV6-4 with TRBJ2-2, with a tentative D call TRBD2 (7 bases). Trimming pared 0 bases from V and 11 bases from J, leaving 13 bases between. CDR1 is MRHNA and CDR2 is SNTAGT in the germline V gene. This CDR3 has 14 residues. Here the CDR3 reads CASSDSTGGRELFF. The CDR3 nucleotides read TGTGCCAGCAGTGACTCGACGGGGGGCAGAGAGCTGTTTTTT.

This clonotype has at least ten counts. The chain employs TRBV20-1 and TRBJ1-1; D is uncertain. The CDR3 totals 17 residues. Looked up from germline, CDR1 is DFQATT and CDR2 is SNEGSKA (reference sequence). Trimming took off 0 bases at V and 3 bases at J, with 20 bases between the two ends. CDR3 bases: TGCAGTGCTAGAGAATATCGGAGGGCTGGTGTGGACACTGAAGCTTTCTTT. It translates to CSAREYRRAGVDTEAFF.

The chain has TRBV28 and TRBJ2-3; TRBD2 matches 14 bases. Germline V lookup: CDR1 MDHEN, CDR2 SYDVKM. This CDR3 has 17 residues. V trimming: 4 bases; J trimming: 3 bases; junction bases outside the gene matches: 6. The CDR3 region has the DNA TGTGCCAGCAGTTCGGGACTAGCGGGAGAATTAACAGATACGCAGTATTTT. Translated: CASSSGLAGELTDTQYF.

This clonotype came up a few times. V is TRBV7-9 and J is TRBJ2-5; D is ambiguous. The CDR3 spans 14 residues. Trimming pared 2 bases from V and 2 bases from J, leaving 9 bases between. Germline assignment: CDR1 SEHNR and CDR2 FQNEAQ (reference sequence). For the CDR3, the DNA is TGTGCCAGCAGCTTACGGAGAGAGCAAGAGACCCAGTACTTC. Its translation: CASSLRREQETQYF.

This clonotype was seen at least ten times. The chain combines TRBV29-1 with TRBJ2-5, with a weak D call TRBD1 (5 bases). Trimming removed 5 bases from V and 3 bases from J, with 10 bases in between. The CDR3 contains 12 residues. Looked up from germline, CDR1 is SQVTM and CDR2 is ANQGSEA. CDR3 residues: CSVFGREETQYF. CDR3 nucleotide sequence: TGCAGCGTTTTCGGCAGGGAAGAGACCCAGTACTTC.

The J gene is TRBJ2-2, the V gene TRBV12-3 or TRBV12-4; 7 bases are a match to TRBD2. The J segment lost 5 bases and the V segment lost 6 bases, leaving 9 bases of the junction unmatched. The CDR3 consists of 15 residues. For the CDR3, the DNA is TGTGCCAGCAGACCTACCGGGGGGTTGACCGGGGAGCTGTTTTTT. Its protein product is CASRPTGGLTGELFF.

Ten or more counts support this clonotype. This chain links TRBV20-1 with TRBJ1-2; unclear D gene. V shed 3 bases and J shed 1 base, with 15 bases lying between them. The CDR3 runs to 15 residues. Germline CDR1 and CDR2: DFQATT and SNEGSKA (reference sequence). The CDR3 DNA reads as TGCAGTGCTAGCGGACGGGCAGACGTTAACTATGGCTACACCTTC. It translates to CSASGRADVNYGYTF.